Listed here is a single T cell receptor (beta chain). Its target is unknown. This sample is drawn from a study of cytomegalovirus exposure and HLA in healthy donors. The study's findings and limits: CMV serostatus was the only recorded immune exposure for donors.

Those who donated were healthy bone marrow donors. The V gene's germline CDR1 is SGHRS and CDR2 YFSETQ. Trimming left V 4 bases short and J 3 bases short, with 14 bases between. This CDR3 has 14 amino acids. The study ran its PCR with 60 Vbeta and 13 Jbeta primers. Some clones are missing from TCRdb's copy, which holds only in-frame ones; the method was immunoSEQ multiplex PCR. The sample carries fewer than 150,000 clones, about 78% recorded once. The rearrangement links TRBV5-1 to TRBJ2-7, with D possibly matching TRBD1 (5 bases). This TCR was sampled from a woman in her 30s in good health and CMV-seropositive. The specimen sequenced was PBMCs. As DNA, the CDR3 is TGCGCCAGCAGCACAGGATATTACTTCTACGAGCAGTACTTC. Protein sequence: CASSTGYYFYEQYF.